Sequencing of this T cell receptor beta chain was carried out in a study of shared clonotypes between healthy human individuals. Study-wide points: What rarefaction showed was incomplete sorted-subset sequencing despite large depth.

The method was immunoSEQ multiplex PCR; TCRdb's version includes in-frame clones alone and lacks a portion of them. Of about 110,000 clones detected, about 71% appear once; the ten largest clones hold approximately 23%. The CDR3 extends over 15 amino acids. V was clipped by 1 base and J by 6 bases, with 13 bases between them. The germline V gene encodes CDR1 MDHEN and CDR2 SYDVKM. Worth noting for this clone: Its antigen is still unknown.

The chain joins TRBV28 to TRBJ1-5; maybe TRBD1 (6 bases). This clonotype originated in a woman aged 25 to 39 in good health. The source material was memory CD8+ T cells sorted from blood. As for subset: CD45RO+ cells pooled with CCR7-negative TemRA cells. CDR3 amino acids: CASSLLRGASQPQHF. The CDR3 DNA follows: TGTGCCAGCAGTTTATTACGGGGGGCAAGTCAGCCCCAGCATTTT.